A selection of T cell receptor beta chains follows, all from one sample in a study of blood T cell repertoires in COVID-19. Libraries were prepared by immunoSEQ multiplex PCR; TCRdb keeps only in-frame clonotypes and omits some of them. This sample has approximately 250,000 clones, with about 93% found just once. Sequenced: peripheral blood. These receptor sequences come from a man younger than 40 with COVID-19, enrolled during active disease. Each CDR3 is given with its conserved first and last residue. D genes are given only for firm matches. Part of the rows lack a size; the others show once, few, many or a class for expanded clones.

j_call clone_size v_call cdr3_length d_call cdr3_nt cdr3_aa
TRBJ1-5 - TRBV18 19 - TGTGCCAGCTCACCAGAACGGGGGGCGACCCCTTATAGCAATCAGCCCCAGCATTTT CASSPERGATPYSNQPQHF
TRBJ1-1 - TRBV18 15 - TGTGCCAGCTCCCTACCGGGAGCCCCGAACACTGAAGCTTTCTTT CASSLPGAPNTEAFF
TRBJ1-2 - TRBV27 15 TRBD1 TGTGCCAGCGGTTTGAGTTGGACAGGTCTCAATGGCTACACCTTC CASGLSWTGLNGYTF
TRBJ2-7 - TRBV11-2 17 TRBD2 TGTGCCAGCAGCTCAGGGACTAGCGGGGGGCCCGGCTACGAGCAGTACTTC CASSSGTSGGPGYEQYF
TRBJ1-3 - TRBV19 16 - TGTGCCAGTAGTAAAACAGGGTACGAGTTGCGAAACACCATATATTTT CASSKTGYELRNTIYF
TRBJ1-6 - TRBV10-3 14 - TGTGCCATCAGCCAGGGGTCCTATAATTCACCCCTCCACTTT CAISQGSYNSPLHF
TRBJ1-2 - TRBV7-3 18 - TGTGCCAGCAGCTTATTAATTTTCGACAGGTTGGATAACTATGGCTACACCTTC CASSLLIFDRLDNYGYTF
TRBJ1-5 - TRBV19 14 - TGTGCCAGTAGTGACAGAAATAGCAATCAGCCCCAGCATTTT CASSDRNSNQPQHF
TRBJ2-1 - TRBV24-1 16 TRBD2 TGTGCCACCAGTGACCCGAGCGGGGGGCAATACAATGAGCAGTTCTTC CATSDPSGGQYNEQFF
TRBJ1-2 - TRBV3-1/TRBV3-2 13 - TGTGCCAGCAGCCAAGCAGGGCTCTATGGCTACACCTTC CASSQAGLYGYTF
TRBJ1-1 - TRBV18 15 TRBD1 TGTGCCAGCTCACCCGGACAGGGCATGAACACTGAAGCTTTCTTT CASSPGQGMNTEAFF
TRBJ1-5 - TRBV6-5 15 - TGTGCCAGCAGTTACGGACAGCATAGCAATCAGCCCCAGCATTTT CASSYGQHSNQPQHF
TRBJ2-3 - TRBV6-5 15 TRBD1 TGTGCCAGCAGTCGACAGGGGCGAAGCACAGATACGCAGTATTTT CASSRQGRSTDTQYF
TRBJ1-1 - TRBV4-1 17 - TGCGCCAGCAGCCAAGATCTCGGGAGGTTAGGGGACACTGAAGCTTTCTTT CASSQDLGRLGDTEAFF
TRBJ2-3 - TRBV6-6 16 TRBD1 TGTGCCAGCAGAACTAGACAGGGGGCCGGTGGAGATACGCAGTATTTT CASRTRQGAGGDTQYF
TRBJ1-2 once TRBV27 14 TRBD1 TGTGCCAGCAGTGCCAGACAGGGGGCAAGGGGCTACACCTTC CASSARQGARGYTF
TRBJ1-1 - TRBV4-1 15 - TGCGCCAGCAGCCAAGATAAGGGGAAAGGTACTGAAGCTTTCTTT CASSQDKGKGTEAFF
TRBJ2-3 - TRBV6-5 14 TRBD1 TGTGCCAGCAGCCTTGGACAGGGGGGGGATACGCAGTATTTT CASSLGQGGDTQYF
TRBJ2-3 - TRBV5-1 14 - TGCGCCAGCAGGACAGACACTAGCACAGATACGCAGTATTTT CASRTDTSTDTQYF
TRBJ2-6 - TRBV10-3 16 TRBD1 TGTGCCATAGCCCCGGGACAGGGCTCGGGGGCCAACGTCCTGACTTTC CAIAPGQGSGANVLTF
TRBJ1-2 - TRBV20-1 11 - TGCAGTGCCACCCGGGGGGATGGCTACACCTTC CSATRGDGYTF
TRBJ2-3 - TRBV7-7 19 TRBD2 TGTGCCAGCAGCCCTAGACTAGCGGGGGGGTCTCCCAGCACAGATACGCAGTATTTT CASSPRLAGGSPSTDTQYF
TRBJ1-2 - TRBV2 17 - TGTGCCAGCAGTGACGCGCAGGTTAAACAGTTCAACTATGGCTACACCTTC CASSDAQVKQFNYGYTF
TRBJ1-3 - TRBV11-2 18 TRBD1 TGTGCCAGCAGCCAAAATCCCCCGACAGGGGTGGAAGGAAACACCATATATTTT CASSQNPPTGVEGNTIYF
TRBJ1-4 - TRBV27 14 TRBD1 TGTGCCAGCAGTTCCTGGACAGGGTTCGGAAAACTGTTTTTT CASSSWTGFGKLFF
TRBJ2-7 - TRBV4-1 15 TRBD2 TGCGCCAGCAGCTCCCTCTCTAGCGGTACCTACGAGCAGTACTTC CASSSLSSGTYEQYF
TRBJ2-3 - TRBV11-1 15 - TGTGCCAGCAGAAGACAGCAGGGCTACGCAGATACGCAGTATTTT CASRRQQGYADTQYF
TRBJ1-3 - TRBV6-5 13 - TGTGCCAGCAGTTATGGGCCTGGAAACACCATATATTTT CASSYGPGNTIYF
TRBJ2-2 - TRBV27 12 - TGTGCCAGCAGTACCCTATCCGGGGAGCTGTTTTTT CASSTLSGELFF
TRBJ2-1 - TRBV3-1/TRBV3-2 14 - TGTGCCAGCAGCCAAGATGGGCCTTACAATGAGCAGTTCTTC CASSQDGPYNEQFF
TRBJ2-3 once TRBV5-1 15 TRBD2 TGCGCCAGCAGCTTGGCAGCGGGGGGGCCAGATACGCAGTATTTT CASSLAAGGPDTQYF
TRBJ2-5 - TRBV7-9 13 TRBD2 TGTGCCAGCAGCTTAGGCGGGGGGGAGACCCAGTACTTC CASSLGGGETQYF
TRBJ2-4 - TRBV10-3 19 TRBD2 TGTGCCATCAGTGAGCCTACTAGCGGGGGATACCAAGCCAAAAACATTCAGTACTTC CAISEPTSGGYQAKNIQYF
TRBJ1-1 many TRBV6-2/TRBV6-3 15 - TGTGCCAGCAGTTACTCGCGGGAGGCGAAAACTGAAGCTTTCTTT CASSYSREAKTEAFF
TRBJ1-2 - TRBV6-5 12 - TGTGCCAGCAGCTCGGGACTAAATGGCTACACCTTC CASSSGLNGYTF